These 6 T cell receptor beta chains were sequenced from one sample in a study of T cells in Graves' hyperthyroidism and ophthalmopathy. RNA transcripts gave rise to amplified TCR beta CDR3 regions. HTBI primers were employed in a first-round RT-PCR of the TCR CDR3. MiXCR was run by TCRdb on the multiplex PCR reads, yielding one entry per CDR3 protein. The repertoire holds hundreds of thousands of distinct CDR3 sequences, with 18% as singletons. Sequencing was carried out using blood. The receptors originated from a woman aged 45-65 years with Graves' hyperthyroidism that later progressed to Graves' ophthalmopathy.

The rearrangement uses TRBV10-1 and TRBJ2-2; a possible D gene is TRBD1 (7 bases). Germline-derived CDR1 and CDR2 are WNHNN and SYGVQD (reference sequence). This CDR3 is 15 amino acids long. V was clipped by 2 bases and J by 3 bases, with 10 bases between them. The CDR3 is CASSERRGHTGELFF. Here the CDR3 DNA reads TGCGCCAGCAGTGAGAGGAGGGGGCACACCGGGGAGCTGTTTTTT.

This clonotype was counted many times. The CDR3 region is CSASPPGANYGYTF. The CDR3 nucleotides are TGCAGTGCTAGTCCCCCAGGGGCGAACTATGGCTACACCTTC. The chain carries TRBV20-1 and TRBJ1-2, with TRBD1 as a possible D gene (6 bases). Germline CDR1 is DFQATT and CDR2 is SNEGSKA (reference sequence). Trimming removed 3 bases from V and 2 bases from J, with 13 bases in between. This CDR3 has 14 amino acids.

In its sample, this clonotype was seen a few times. The chain has TRBV6-1 and TRBJ1-2; D gene uncertain. The V end was cut by 3 bases, the J end by 2 bases, with 4 bases between. Germline V lookup: CDR1 MNHNS, CDR2 SASEGT. The CDR3 covers 12 residues. The CDR3, as DNA: TGTGCCAGCAGTGACCCGAACTATGGCTACACCTTC. This gives the protein CASSDPNYGYTF.

In this sample, this clonotype turned up many times. This sequence joins TRBV29-1 and TRBJ1-1; 10 bases align to TRBD1. The CDR3 is 14 amino acids. CDR1 is SQVTM and CDR2 is ANQGSEA in the germline V gene. V lost 7 bases to trimming and J lost 0 bases; unmatched junction nucleotides: 5. The CDR3 sequence is CSAPGQGMNTEAFF. CDR3 sequence (DNA): TGCAGCGCTCCGGGACAGGGGATGAACACTGAAGCTTTCTTT.

The chain uses TRBV20-1 and TRBJ1-4, with D hard to call. The germline CDR1 and CDR2 sequences are DFQATT and SNEGSKA (reference sequence). Deletions cut 1 base from V and 8 bases from J, with 11 bases between. This CDR3 is built from 13 residues. CDR3 coding DNA: TGCAGTGCTAGAGTCGGAGGTGACGAAAAACTGTTTTTT. Amino acid sequence: CSARVGGDEKLFF.

This clonotype was recorded at least ten times. This chain connects TRBV18 to TRBJ2-2; 7 positions agree with TRBD2. V lost 1 base to trimming and J lost 0 bases; unmatched junction nucleotides: 8. The CDR3 is made up of 18 amino acids. The germline V gene has CDR1 KGHSH and CDR2 LQKENI. The CDR3 nucleotides read TGTGCCAGCTCACCACAGCAAGCGGGGATCGCGAACACCGGGGAGCTGTTTTTT. It codes for CASSPQQAGIANTGELFF.